This T cell receptor (beta chain) stems from a study of cytomegalovirus exposure and HLA in healthy donors (TCRdb year 2017). About the investigation overall: According to a later analysis, the 110 or so validation repertoires were produced on the same platform as the roughly 600 repertoires of the first cohort. The study was designed to test whether signatures of past pathogen exposure could be identified by cataloging public T cell receptors. A separate validation cohort of 100 to 150 different subjects was used in addition to the 666-subject first cohort. To predict cytomegalovirus infection status, the study combined high-throughput TCR immunosequencing, statistical association of individual TCRs with disease status, and machine learning. Results the study describes overall, beyond this receptor: A later analysis lacked HLA typing for the validation cohort, so it scored co-occurrence in that cohort across all 110 or so repertoires. A total of 150 or so TCR beta chains were listed by the study as associated with cytomegalovirus. A later analysis found that TCRs clustered in the first cohort also tended to co-occur in the roughly 120 validation repertoires, with approximately 95% of cluster scores above 0. Cytomegalovirus status was reported to be diagnosed by the classifier with high specificity and sensitivity in both the original and validation cohorts. According to the authors, the approach could potentially be generalized to other disease states and immunological phenotypes. Most TCR sequences were seen in very few donors, while some public TCRs were found in many individuals. In vitro tests confirmed that a few of the cytomegalovirus-associated TCR beta chains recognize cytomegalovirus antigens.

Separate from the roughly 700-subject first cohort, the validation cohort of 120 subjects was the group to which the donors belonged. V gives up 0 bases and J gives up 5 bases, and the segment between their germline ends measures 13 bases. From the cysteine up to the phenylalanine, the CDR3 has a length of 15 residues. Only CDR3 DNA is held: 45 bases, read in frame from base 1. Reading the germline V gene gives CDR1 SGHAT and CDR2 FQNNGV. This clone has only one observation. This clone's antigen is unknown. No base-level quality is on record; no much larger clone is a single base apart. Preparation of the library involved the immunoSEQ multiplex PCR assay. The authors' pipeline ran thus. A statistical classification framework was built for diagnosing cytomegalovirus status from the catalog of TCR beta chain sequences. TCRdb carries this immuneACCESS record with in-frame sequences only. Its versions omit some clonotypes, under half of them owing to an unresolved V gene in the studies checked, with the rest unexplained. The V and J calls and clone size are taken from that table; D and trimming were inferred from the DNA. The sample table holds tens of thousands of clones, of which around four fifths were seen once. Clones ranked in the top ten supply 3% of the sample.

The rearranged chain carries TRBV11-2 and TRBJ1-1; possibly the D gene is TRBD1, per 6 matching bases. This TCR came from a man younger than 45 in good health and CMV-seronegative. Sequences were obtained from PBMCs. The DNA sequence reads TGTGCCAGCAGCTTAGACAGGGGAGTGGGGACTGAAGCTTTCTTT. It specifies CASSLDRGVGTEAFF.